This T cell receptor beta chain was documented in a study of cytomegalovirus exposure and HLA in healthy donors. About the study: The Caucasian-associated ancestry cluster held 80% to 90% of around 380 genotyped donors. Findings and caveats of the study: HLA alleles were associated with 16,000 or so TCR beta sequences in a later analysis at 0.05 false discovery rate.

For this clone: Its antigen is undetermined.

PCR primers comprised 60 Vbeta and 13 Jbeta primers. Sequencing used immunoSEQ multiplex PCR; TCRdb keeps in-frame clones, though not all of them. This repertoire includes 110,000 to 150,000 clones. This CDR3 has 14 amino acids. Germline assignment: CDR1 SGHTA and CDR2 FQGNSA. Trimming took 1 base from V and 8 from J, leaving 15 bases between them. Healthy bone marrow donors made up the donors. This clonotype originated in a man aged 40-49 years in good health and CMV-seronegative. Source material: PBMCs. V and J are TRBV7-2 and TRBJ2-7; tentative D call: TRBD1 (5 bases). The CDR3 loop reads CASSLGQGVRKQYF. CDR3 in DNA: TGTGCCAGCAGCTTAGGCCAGGGCGTTAGGAAGCAGTACTTC.